The 22 T cell receptor beta chains reported below all come from one sample, sequenced in a study of T cells in narcolepsy. Sequencing used immunoSEQ multiplex PCR; TCRdb keeps in-frame clones, though not all of them. Altogether tens of thousands of clones are present, about 86% being singletons, with the ten largest covering 0.71%. The material sequenced was CD45RA- memory CD4+ T cells from PBMCs. The receptor set was obtained from a human donor with narcolepsy.

This chain joins TRBV28 and TRBJ1-2; 7 bases line up with TRBD1. V lost 8 bases and J lost 5; bases outside the gene matches: 17. The germline V gene encodes CDR1 MDHEN and CDR2 SYDVKM. The CDR3 loop spans 16 amino acids. CDR3 sequence reads: CASSGAGGIQAYGYTF. The CDR3 DNA follows: TGTGCCAGCTCCGGGGCAGGGGGAATCCAGGCTTATGGCTACACCTTC.

This clone occurred a few times. The chain employs TRBV10-2 and TRBJ2-7; 8 bases are shared with TRBD2. Per germline, CDR1 WSHSY and CDR2 SAAADI. V dropped 3 bases and J dropped 6; count of bases not matched to a gene: 16. The CDR3 has 17 residues. CDR3 sequence: CASSENLLEGLGAEQYF. In nucleotides, the CDR3 is TGCGCCAGCAGTGAAAATTTATTAGAGGGACTAGGAGCCGAGCAGTACTTC.

Only a few counts were recorded for this clone. DNA for the CDR3: TGTGCCAGTAGTATCCTGTTGGGGGATCGCGGCACTGAAGCTTTCTTT. This sequence encodes CASSILLGDRGTEAFF. V and J are TRBV19 and TRBJ1-1; perhaps TRBD1 as D (5 bases). Trimming stripped 3 bases from V and 4 bases from J, with 18 bases between. This CDR3 contains 16 residues. From germline, CDR1 is LNHDA and CDR2 SQIVND (reference sequence).

The V call is TRBV14, the J call TRBJ2-2; maybe TRBD1 (6 bases). The germline V and J ends were trimmed by 4 bases and 5 bases, with 14 bases remaining between them. The CDR3 is 15 residues long. In germline, CDR1 is SGHDN, CDR2 FVKESK. The CDR3 coding sequence is TGTGCCAGCAGCCGAGACAGGTGGGGGACCGGGGAGCTGTTTTTT. Translation gives CASSRDRWGTGELFF.

This rearrangement joins TRBV7-2 to TRBJ2-3; 8 nucleotides agree with TRBD2. This CDR3 spans 16 amino acids. V was clipped by 2 bases and J by 5 bases; unmatched bases: 9. Germline CDR1 and CDR2: SGHTA and FQGNSA. In nucleotides, the CDR3 is TGTGCCAGCAGCTTATACCCGGGGGGGCTCGTAGATACGCAGTATTTT. It codes for CASSLYPGGLVDTQYF.

In the case of this clone: The sample contains more than one DNA sequence encoding this CDR3. The chain has TRBV7-3 and TRBJ2-6, with TRBD2 matching 7 bases. CDR3 length: 15 residues. The trim removed 2 bases at V and 4 bases at J, leaving 2 bases unmatched. Germline V lookup: CDR1 SGHTA, CDR2 FQGTGA. The CDR3 protein is CASSLGGGGANVLTF. The CDR3, as DNA: TGTGCCAGCAGCTTAGGGGGGGGAGGGGCCAACGTCCTGACTTTC. Full variable domain (missing parts from reference TRBV7-3 and TRBJ2-6): GAGVSQTPSNKVTEKGKYVELRCDPISGHTALYWYRQSLGQGPEFLIYFQGTGAADDSGLPNDRFFAVRPEGSVSTLKIQRTERGDSAVYLCASSLGGGGANVLTFGAGSRLTVL.

V usage is TRBV14 and J usage is TRBJ1-3, with a tentative D call TRBD1 (5 bases). Trimming took 6 bases from V and 2 from J, leaving 5 bases between them. Germline assignment: CDR1 SGHDN and CDR2 FVKESK. This CDR3 is built from 12 residues. The CDR3 sequence is CASRGPGNTIYF. The CDR3, as DNA: TGTGCCAGCAGGGGGCCTGGAAACACCATATATTTT.

By share, this clone ranks as medium-sized (0.01 to 0.1%). The chain uses TRBV2 and TRBJ1-3; D unresolved. Trimming pared 3 bases from V and 4 bases from J, leaving 4 bases between. The CDR3 spans 12 residues. The germline V gene encodes CDR1 SNHLY and CDR2 FYNNEI. DNA for the CDR3: TGTGCCAGCAGTGAGGAGGGAAACACCATATATTTT. Its translation is CASSEEGNTIYF.

This clone was detected only once. The chain joins TRBV11-2 to TRBJ1-4; 8 positions agree with TRBD1. Germline V gene data show CDR1 as SGHAT and CDR2 as FQNNGV. V was pared by 4 bases and J by 0 bases, with 4 bases of the junction left unmatched. The CDR3 consists of 16 residues. The CDR3 spells CASSSIQGATNEKLFF. The CDR3 region has the DNA TGTGCCAGCAGCTCGATACAGGGGGCAACTAATGAAAAACTGTTTTTT.

This clone turned up a few times. V usage is TRBV5-1 and J usage is TRBJ2-2; weak D call: TRBD1 (5 bases). Germline CDR1 is SGHRS and CDR2 is YFSETQ. Trimming took 1 base from V and 5 from J, leaving 12 bases between them. The CDR3 totals 15 residues. This chain's CDR3 is CASSLFGQGTGELFF. DNA for the CDR3: TGCGCCAGCAGCTTGTTTGGCCAGGGAACCGGGGAGCTGTTTTTT.

This rearrangement joins TRBV28 to TRBJ1-2; D unclear. The germline gives CDR1 MDHEN, CDR2 SYDVKM. V was cut by 8 bases and J by 3 bases, with 13 bases left in between. There are 13 residues in the CDR3. CDR3 in amino acids: CASRSGSDYGYTF. CDR3 bases: TGTGCCAGCCGCTCTGGGTCGGACTATGGCTACACCTTC.

The chain recombines TRBV27 with TRBJ2-3; 13 bases are shared with TRBD2. Germline V gene lookup returns CDR1 MNHEY and CDR2 SMNVEV (reference sequence). The CDR3 has 16 residues. V lost 6 bases to trimming and J lost 5 bases; unmatched junction nucleotides: 8. The DNA for the CDR3 is TGTGCCAGCAGAGTACTAGCGGGAGGGCCGGGAGATACGCAGTATTTT. Residues: CASRVLAGGPGDTQYF.

The J gene is TRBJ1-5, the V gene TRBV12-5; tentatively, D is TRBD1 (6 bases). The CDR3 consists of 17 residues. The V gene's germline CDR1 is LGHNT and CDR2 FRNRAP. Trimming removed 3 bases at V and 7 bases at J, with 22 bases between. The chain's CDR3 is CASGLSLLLGADQPQHF. CDR3 nucleotide sequence: TGTGCTAGTGGTTTATCGTTGTTATTGGGGGCAGACCAGCCCCAGCATTTT.

The V gene is TRBV29-1, the J gene TRBJ1-1; D gene uncertain. The CDR3 is 13 amino acids. V was shortened by 6 bases and J by 4 bases, with 15 bases between the two germline ends. Germline CDR1 is SQVTM and CDR2 is ANQGSEA. CDR3 in amino acids: CSVQPGYSTEAFF. DNA for the CDR3: TGCAGCGTGCAACCAGGTTATAGCACTGAAGCTTTCTTT. The whole variable domain, remainder taken from reference TRBV29-1 and TRBJ1-1, is SAVISQKPSRDICQRGTSLTIQCQVDSQVTMMFWYRQQPGQSLTLIATANQGSEATYESGFVIDKFPISRPNLTFSTLTVSNMSPEDSSIYLCSVQPGYSTEAFFGQGTRLTVV.

The sample holds a few counts of this clone. The genes are TRBV2 and TRBJ1-4; 7 bases agree with TRBD1. Germline-derived CDR1 and CDR2 are SNHLY and FYNNEI. Trimming at V came to 6 bases and at J to 11 bases, leaving 6 bases not matched to a gene. This CDR3 region has 12 residues. The CDR3 DNA follows: TGTGCCAGCAGCCTCAGGGGGGAGAAACTGTTTTTT. The encoded protein is CASSLRGEKLFF.

The chain has TRBV28 and TRBJ1-1; D gene unclear. Germline loops: CDR1 MDHEN, CDR2 SYDVKM. V lost 7 bases to trimming and J lost 1 base, with 4 bases between them. The CDR3 is made up of 11 amino acids. CDR3 bases: TGTGCCAGCAAACAGAACACTGAAGCTTTCTTT. Protein: CASKQNTEAFF.

This clone occurred a few times. The rearrangement links TRBV21-1 to TRBJ2-2; the D call TRBD1 from the table was never checked on the DNA. TRBV21-1 is a recognized pseudogene. The CDR3 totals 16 residues. CDR3 loop: CASSKGGTEHTGELFF. The CDR3 nucleotides read TGTGCCAGCAGCAAAGGAGGGACAGAACACACCGGGGAGCTGTTTTTT.

This clone was picked up a small number of times. The chain uses TRBV9 and TRBJ1-3; D gene unclear. The CDR3 is made up of 13 amino acids. Germline values: CDR1 SGDLS, CDR2 YYNGEE. Deletions cut 4 bases from V and 0 bases from J, with 5 bases between. The CDR3 sequence is CASSSDSGNTIYF. The DNA for the CDR3 is TGTGCCAGCAGCTCGGACTCTGGAAACACCATATATTTT.

This rearrangement joins TRBV30 to TRBJ2-5, with D possibly being TRBD2 (6 bases). Trimming took 0 bases from V and 5 from J, leaving 7 bases between them. The CDR3 is made up of 12 amino acids. The V gene's germline CDR1 is GTSNPN and CDR2 SVGIG (reference sequence). Written as DNA, the CDR3 is TGTGCCTGGAGTGTCGGGGGTGAGACCCAGTACTTC. Translation gives CAWSVGGETQYF.

The V call is TRBV29-1, the J call TRBJ2-2; 7 nucleotides align to TRBD1. V lost 7 bases to trimming and J lost 2 bases; unmatched junction nucleotides: 10. This CDR3 comprises 15 residues. Germline V lookup: CDR1 SQVTM, CDR2 ANQGSEA. The CDR3 DNA reads TGCAGCGCCAGGACAGGTCGCCATAACACCGGGGAGCTGTTTTTT. Protein product: CSARTGRHNTGELFF.

The rearrangement links TRBV7-2 to TRBJ2-7; no clear D gene. Looked up from germline, CDR1 is SGHTA and CDR2 is FQGNSA. V was clipped by 3 bases and J by 5 bases, with 8 bases between them. The CDR3 is 12 residues long. The DNA for the CDR3 is TGTGCCAGCAGCTTGAGTCGGGACGAGCAGTACTTC. Its translation is CASSLSRDEQYF. Full variable domain (outside the CDR3, taken from reference TRBV7-2 and TRBJ2-7): GAGVSQSPSNKVTEKGKDVELRCDPISGHTALYWYRQSLGQGLEFLIYFQGNSAPDKSGLPSDRFSAERTGGSVSTLTIQRTQQEDSAVYLCASSLSRDEQYFGPGTRLTVT.

This chain connects TRBV7-8 to TRBJ1-4; D perhaps matches TRBD1 (5 bases). This CDR3 spans 17 amino acids. In germline, CDR1 is SGHVS, CDR2 FQNEAQ. Trimming removed 5 bases at V and 7 bases at J, with 23 bases between. CDR3 sequence (DNA): TGTGCCAGCAGCCAAGGGCGGGGGTTAAGAGGTAGTGAAAAACTGTTTTTT. This sequence encodes CASSQGRGLRGSEKLFF.